Each of the 3 T cell receptor beta chains below was sequenced from the same sample in a study of blood T cells in healthy people across ages. Combining a sample-barcoded 5' primer with a J-beta primer mix, a second PCR ran for about 7 to 11 cycles. TCRdb reprocessed the 5' RACE reads with MiXCR, giving one entry per CDR3 protein. The profile shows some 1.4 million distinct CDR3 sequences, 42% of them singletons. The sequencing input was blood. These TCRs come from a woman between 18 and 29 years old in good health.

This clonotype has a handful of counts. This chain's CDR3 is CASSLALVWETQYF. The CDR3 DNA sequence: TGTGCCAGCAGCTTAGCGCTAGTATGGGAGACCCAGTACTTC. V gene TRBV7-9 combines with J gene TRBJ2-5; D remains unclear. Germline V gene sequence: CDR1 SEHNR, CDR2 FQNEAQ (reference sequence). V was cut by 0 bases and J by 5 bases, with 10 bases left in between. The CDR3 runs to 14 residues.

This clonotype was counted a few times. The chain carries TRBV2 and TRBJ1-6, with D tentatively TRBD1 (5 bases). The V and J ends lost 0 bases and 6 bases respectively, with 12 bases between them. The germline V gene encodes CDR1 SNHLY and CDR2 FYNNEI. The CDR3 runs 16 residues. This chain's CDR3 is CASSEAKGPINSPLHF. In DNA form, the CDR3 reads TGTGCCAGCAGTGAAGCGAAGGGACCTATTAATTCACCCCTCCACTTT.

As for this clonotype: At one end, the junction sequence differs from germline, possibly due to a read error. This chain connects TRBV28 to TRBJ2-7, with unresolved D. Per the germline V gene, CDR1 is MDHEN and CDR2 is SYDVKM. CDR3 length: 11 residues. The CDR3 DNA reads as TGTACCAGCAGTGGTCTGACAGAGCAGTACTTC. As protein: CTSSGLTEQYF. Full variable domain (remainder filled in from reference TRBV28 and TRBJ2-7): DVKVTQSSRYLVKRTGEKVFLECVQDMDHENMFWYRQDPGLGLRLIYFSYDVKMKEKGDIPEGYSVSREKKERFSLILESASTNQTSMYLCTSSGLTEQYFGPGTRLTVT.